The source of this T cell receptor beta chain is a study of siplizumab effects on memory and regulatory T cells. The study's findings and limits: About 75-95% of proliferating CD4+ or CD8+ clones had no assignable naive or memory phenotype.

In this sample, this clone turned up a few times. Its antigen is not known. CDR3 length equals 13 residues. Germline V gives CDR1 MNHEY, CDR2 SVGAGI. The germline V and J ends were trimmed by 9 bases and 0 bases, with 6 bases remaining between them. Assay: immunoSEQ multiplex PCR; the TCRdb copy retains only in-frame clones and omits some. The sample yields about 120,000 clones, about 93% seen once. The chain couples TRBV6-5 to TRBJ1-6; the D is unclear. The sequencing input was non-Treg CD4+ T cells sorted from blood. The receptor was isolated from a human donor in good health. The CDR3 loop reads CASASSYNSPLHF. The CDR3 DNA sequence: TGTGCCAGTGCATCCTCCTATAATTCACCCCTCCACTTT.